The sequence of this TCR beta chain was determined in a study of T cell repertoires in cytomegalovirus infection. General study findings and limits: Using cumulative public TCR beta family frequency, the authors identified those who carried CMV together with the relevant HLA.

This CDR3 is built from 14 residues. The V and J ends lost 7 bases and 7 bases, in that order; junction bases with no gene match: 5. With regard to this clonotype: Its antigen is as yet unknown.

A single record per CDR3 protein comes from TCRdb applying MiXCR to the reads. This sample carries around 900,000 distinct CDR3 sequences, 31% of them seen once, and the ten largest clones take 10% to 15%. The sequence came from a human donor in good health (CMV status not recorded). Some clones in this sample may be carry-over from other donors' samples. The chain recombines TRBV12-3 or TRBV12-4 with TRBJ2-1; 12 bases are a match to TRBD2. Sequences were derived from cultured CD8+ T cells from PBMCs, sampled from culture after CMV antigen stimulation. This CDR3 is CASKLAGGRNEQFF. Written as DNA, the CDR3 is TGTGCCAGCAAACTAGCGGGGGGCAGGAATGAGCAGTTCTTC.